The following is a TCR beta chain sequence with its context. Assay used: immunoSEQ multiplex PCR; TCRdb lists only in-frame clones, some missing. Of about 320,000 clones detected, about 85% appear once; the ten largest clones hold 5.5% to 6%. Trimming cost V 6 bases and J 4 bases; bases outside gene matches: 14. Germline CDR1 reads MDHEN; CDR2 reads SYDVKM. CDR3 length: 18 residues. This entry comes from a study of blood T cell repertoires in COVID-19. Whole-study context: COVID-19 samples from acute and convalescent phases originated in the United States, Italy and Spain.

The V and J genes are TRBV28 and TRBJ2-3, with TRBD1 matching over 12 bases. This sequence was found in a woman in her 30s who had recovered from COVID-19. Sequences were obtained from PBMCs or T cells enriched from blood (not recorded which). CDR3 sequence (DNA): TGTGCCAGCAGGACGCTGCTCTCCGGGACAGGGGGCCCAGATACGCAGTATTTT. This codes for CASRTLLSGTGGPDTQYF. The whole variable domain, remainder taken from reference TRBV28 and TRBJ2-3, is DVKVTQSSRYLVKRTGEKVFLECVQDMDHENMFWYRQDPGLGLRLIYFSYDVKMKEKGDIPEGYSVSREKKERFSLILESASTNQTSMYLCASRTLLSGTGGPDTQYFGPGTRLTVL.